This entry lists 6 T cell receptor beta chains sequenced from one sample in a study of T cells in tumors after PD-1 blockade. The method was immunoSEQ multiplex PCR; TCRdb's version includes in-frame clones alone and lacks a portion of them. Of tens of thousands of clones in the sample, approximately 84% are singletons; the top ten hold 4% to 4.5%. Specimen: PBMCs, collected before anti-PD-1 treatment. These receptors were collected from a human donor with basal cell carcinoma.

The chain uses TRBV6-5 and TRBJ1-6; TRBD1 matches 7 bases. V shed 5 bases, J shed 7 bases, and the junction held 5 bases outside the gene matches. CDR3 length equals 14 residues. Per the germline V gene, CDR1 is MNHEY and CDR2 is SVGAGI. This CDR3 reads CASSPSDRNSPLHF. The CDR3 DNA sequence: TGTGCCAGCAGTCCTTCGGACAGGAATTCACCCCTCCACTTT.

The V call is TRBV5-1, the J call TRBJ1-1; D remains ambiguous. CDR3 size: 14 residues. The germline V and J ends were trimmed by 0 bases and 1 base, with 7 bases remaining between them. Germline V gene lookup returns CDR1 SGHRS and CDR2 YFSETQ. CDR3 sequence (DNA): TGCGCCAGCAGCTTGGAGGGTTGGAACACTGAAGCTTTCTTT. Protein product: CASSLEGWNTEAFF.

The chain has TRBV4-1 and TRBJ1-1; D is unclear. CDR3 length: 14 residues. The V gene lost 1 base and the J gene lost 7 bases, with 13 bases spanning the gap. Germline CDR1 is MGHRA and CDR2 is YSYEKL. The CDR3 sequence: CASSQVGRGSEAFF. The CDR3 coding sequence is TGCGCCAGCAGCCAAGTCGGCAGAGGCAGTGAAGCTTTCTTT.

The J gene is TRBJ2-7, the V gene TRBV16; D remains unclear. The length of the CDR3 is 14 residues. The V end was cut by 1 base, the J end by 3 bases, with 10 bases between. Germline V gives CDR1 KGHSY, CDR2 FQNENV. CDR3: CASSQFVKGYEQYF. Here the CDR3 DNA reads TGTGCCAGCAGCCAATTCGTAAAGGGCTACGAGCAGTACTTC.

This clone came up once. This rearrangement joins TRBV3-1 (or the pseudogene TRBV3-2) to TRBJ2-4; D may correspond to TRBD1 or TRBD2 (5 bases each). The CDR3 totals 12 residues. V was pared by 1 base and J by 7 bases, with 5 bases between. CDR1 is LGHDT, CDR2 YNNKEL, per germline (reference sequence). The CDR3 is CASSQGGNIQYF. For the CDR3, the DNA is TGTGCCAGCAGCCAAGGGGGGAACATTCAGTACTTC.

The chain couples TRBV2 to TRBJ2-5; tentatively, D is TRBD2 (6 bases). There are 15 residues in the CDR3. Trimming took 6 bases from V and 5 from J, leaving 19 bases between them. Per the germline V gene, CDR1 is SNHLY and CDR2 is FYNNEI. This chain's CDR3 is CASRARDSAGETQYF. In DNA, the CDR3 is TGTGCCAGCAGGGCTAGGGACTCGGCCGGGGAGACCCAGTACTTC.